Detailed here is one T cell receptor beta chain. This specimen belongs to a study of blood T cell repertoires in COVID-19. Whole-study context: Sites across the United States, Italy and Spain contributed samples from acute and convalescent COVID-19. The analysed material was cDNA or gDNA that came from T cells, B-cell-depleted T cells, or PBMCs.

The CDR3 has 17 residues. The V end lost 9 bases, the J end lost 0 bases, and 20 bases lay between the germline ends. Germline CDR1 and CDR2: KGHDR and SFDVKD. Authors' analysis steps: Quantification of nucleated cells was approximated via reference gene primer amplification. This table comes from immunoSEQ multiplex PCR, and its TCRdb copy is limited to in-frame clones, with some not included. The DNA was the basis for D and trimming; V, J and clone size are from that table. Of about 230,000 clones listed, roughly 88% are singletons. The sample comprised peripheral blood. This TCR was sampled from a man aged 35-49 years with acute or convalescent COVID-19. This sequence joins TRBV24-1 and TRBJ1-5; D gene uncertain. CDR3 nucleotide sequence: TGTGCCACCCTCAGGATCAAGCCGACATATAGCAATCAGCCCCAGCATTTT. Residues: CATLRIKPTYSNQPQHF.